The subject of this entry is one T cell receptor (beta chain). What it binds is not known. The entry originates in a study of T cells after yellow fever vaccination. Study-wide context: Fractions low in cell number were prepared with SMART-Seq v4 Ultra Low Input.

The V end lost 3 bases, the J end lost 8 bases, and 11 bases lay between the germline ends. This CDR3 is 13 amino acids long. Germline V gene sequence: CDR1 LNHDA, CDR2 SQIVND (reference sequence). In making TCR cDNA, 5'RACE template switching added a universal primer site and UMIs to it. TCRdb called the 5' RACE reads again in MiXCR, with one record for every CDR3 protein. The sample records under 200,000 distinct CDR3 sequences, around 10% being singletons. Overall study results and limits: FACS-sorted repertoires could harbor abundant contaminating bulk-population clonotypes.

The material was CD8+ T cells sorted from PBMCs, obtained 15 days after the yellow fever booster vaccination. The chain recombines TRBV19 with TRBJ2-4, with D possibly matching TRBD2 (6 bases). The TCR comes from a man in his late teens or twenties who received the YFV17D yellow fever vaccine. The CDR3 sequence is CASSIAPGDIQYF. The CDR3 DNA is TGTGCCAGTAGTATTGCTCCGGGGGACATTCAGTACTTC.